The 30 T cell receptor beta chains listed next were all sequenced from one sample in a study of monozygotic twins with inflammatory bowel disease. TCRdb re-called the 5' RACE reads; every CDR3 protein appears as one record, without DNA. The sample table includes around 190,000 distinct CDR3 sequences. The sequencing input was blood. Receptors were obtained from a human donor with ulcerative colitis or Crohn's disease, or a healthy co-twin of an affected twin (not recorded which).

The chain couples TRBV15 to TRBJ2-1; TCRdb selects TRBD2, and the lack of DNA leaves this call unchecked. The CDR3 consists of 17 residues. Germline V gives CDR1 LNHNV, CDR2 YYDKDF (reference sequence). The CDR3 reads CATSIPGLAGAHNEQFF.

The CDR3 protein is CSVARDSQETQYF. J is TRBJ2-5 and V is TRBV29-1; TCRdb calls TRBD1, which cannot be checked without DNA. CDR1 and CDR2 (germline): SQVTM, ANQGSEA. The CDR3 loop spans 13 amino acids.

The CDR3 here is CASSPFQGGTEAFF. This rearrangement joins TRBV6-1 to TRBJ1-1; there is no DNA to check the TCRdb D call of TRBD1. This CDR3 contains 14 residues. From germline, CDR1 is MNHNS and CDR2 SASEGT.

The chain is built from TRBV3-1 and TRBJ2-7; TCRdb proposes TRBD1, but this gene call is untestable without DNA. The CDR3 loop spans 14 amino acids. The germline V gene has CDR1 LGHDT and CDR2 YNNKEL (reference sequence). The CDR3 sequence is CASSLKGTGNEQYF.

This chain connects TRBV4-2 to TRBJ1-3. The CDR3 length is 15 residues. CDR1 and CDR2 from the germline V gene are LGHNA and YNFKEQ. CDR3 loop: CASSQEGNGGNTIYF.

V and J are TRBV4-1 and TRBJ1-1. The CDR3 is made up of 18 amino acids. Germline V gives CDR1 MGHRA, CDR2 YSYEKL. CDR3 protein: CASSQKGPTMRDRDEAFF.

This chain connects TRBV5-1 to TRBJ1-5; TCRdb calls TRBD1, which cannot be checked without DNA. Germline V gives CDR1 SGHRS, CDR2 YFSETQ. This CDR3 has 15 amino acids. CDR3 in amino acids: CASSLDPGVDQPQHF.

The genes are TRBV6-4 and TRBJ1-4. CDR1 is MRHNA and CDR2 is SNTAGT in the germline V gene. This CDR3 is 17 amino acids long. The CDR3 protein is CASRKSRTAFFGEKLFF.

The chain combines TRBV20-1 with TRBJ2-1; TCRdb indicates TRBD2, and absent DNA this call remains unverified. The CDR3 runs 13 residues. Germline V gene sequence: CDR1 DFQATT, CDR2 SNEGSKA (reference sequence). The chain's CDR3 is CSATTSGGREQFF.

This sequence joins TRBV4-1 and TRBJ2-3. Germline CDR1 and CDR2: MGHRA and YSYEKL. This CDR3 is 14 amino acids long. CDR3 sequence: CASSLVMSTDTQYF.

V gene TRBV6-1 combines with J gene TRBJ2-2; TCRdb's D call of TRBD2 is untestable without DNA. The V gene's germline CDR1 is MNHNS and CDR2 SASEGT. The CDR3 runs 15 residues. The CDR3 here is CASRERGGLTGELFF.

The CDR3 sequence: CASSLAAGGQGPF. The chain carries TRBV7-8 and TRBJ1-1; TCRdb designates TRBD1, a call that cannot be tested without DNA. The CDR3 spans 13 residues. Looked up from germline, CDR1 is SGHVS and CDR2 is FQNEAQ.

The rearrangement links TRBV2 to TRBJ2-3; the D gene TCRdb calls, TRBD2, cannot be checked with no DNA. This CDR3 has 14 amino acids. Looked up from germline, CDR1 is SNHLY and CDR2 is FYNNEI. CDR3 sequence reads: CASSLRQVASTQYF.

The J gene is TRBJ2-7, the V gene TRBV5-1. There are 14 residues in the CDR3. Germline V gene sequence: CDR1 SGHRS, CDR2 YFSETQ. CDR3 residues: CASSLALSNGEQYF. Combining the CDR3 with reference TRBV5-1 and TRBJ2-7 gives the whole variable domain KAGVTQTPRYLIKTRGQQVTLSCSPISGHRSVSWYQQTPGQGLQFLFEYFSETQRNKGNFPGRFSGRQFSNSRSEMNVSTLELGDSALYLCASSLALSNGEQYFGPGTRLTVT.

The CDR3 spells CASRQGSGELFF. This chain links TRBV25-1 with TRBJ2-2; the TCRdb D gene call, TRBD1, has no DNA to confirm it. The CDR3 length is 12 residues. CDR1 and CDR2 from the germline V gene are MGHDK and SYGVNS. The full variable domain, rest sourced from reference TRBV25-1 and TRBJ2-2, is EADIYQTPRYLVIGTGKKITLECSQTMGHDKMYWYQQDPGMELHLIHYSYGVNSTEKGDLSSESTVSRIRTEHFPLTLESARPSHTSQYLCASRQGSGELFFGEGSRLTVL.

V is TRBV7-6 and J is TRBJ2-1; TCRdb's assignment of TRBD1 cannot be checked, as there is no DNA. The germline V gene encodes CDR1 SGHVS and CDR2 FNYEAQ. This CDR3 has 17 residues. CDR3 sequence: CASSLDQGPGSYNEQFF.

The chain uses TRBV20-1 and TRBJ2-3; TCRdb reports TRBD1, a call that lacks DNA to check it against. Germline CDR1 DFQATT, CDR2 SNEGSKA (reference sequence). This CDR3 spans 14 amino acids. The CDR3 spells CSANVQGEGDTQYF.

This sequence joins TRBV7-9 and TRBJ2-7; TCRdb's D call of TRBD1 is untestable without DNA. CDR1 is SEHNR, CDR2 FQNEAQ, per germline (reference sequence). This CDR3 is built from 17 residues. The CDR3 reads CASSDLDRDPLPYEQYF.

CDR3 region: CASSLNSGTGPYEQYF. This chain joins TRBV7-2 and TRBJ2-7; TCRdb outputs TRBD1, but without DNA this stays unchecked. The length of the CDR3 is 16 residues. CDR1 SGHTA and CDR2 FQGNSA come from the germline V gene.

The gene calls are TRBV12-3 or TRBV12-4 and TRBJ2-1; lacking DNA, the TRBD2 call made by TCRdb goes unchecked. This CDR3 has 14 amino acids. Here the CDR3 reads CASSLAGHANEQFF.

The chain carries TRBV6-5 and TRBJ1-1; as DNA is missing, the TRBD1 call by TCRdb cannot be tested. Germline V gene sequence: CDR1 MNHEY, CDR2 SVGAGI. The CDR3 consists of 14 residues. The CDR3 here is CASSRGQGYTEAFF.

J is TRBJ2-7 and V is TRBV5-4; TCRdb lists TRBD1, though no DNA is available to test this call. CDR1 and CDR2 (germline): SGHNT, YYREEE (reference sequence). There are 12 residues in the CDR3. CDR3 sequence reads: CASSYDRYEQYF.

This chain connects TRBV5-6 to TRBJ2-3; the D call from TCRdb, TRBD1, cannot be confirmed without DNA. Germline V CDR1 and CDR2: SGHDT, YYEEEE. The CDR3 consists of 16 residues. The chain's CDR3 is CASSSTGVTSTDTQYF.

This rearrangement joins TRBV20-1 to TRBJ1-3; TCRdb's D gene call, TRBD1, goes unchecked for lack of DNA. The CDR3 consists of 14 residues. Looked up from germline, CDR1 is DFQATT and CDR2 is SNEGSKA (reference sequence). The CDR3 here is CSATTGGRGNTIYF.

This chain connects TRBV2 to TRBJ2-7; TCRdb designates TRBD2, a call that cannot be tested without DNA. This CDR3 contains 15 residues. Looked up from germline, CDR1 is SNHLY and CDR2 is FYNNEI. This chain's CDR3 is CASSAGLKTSYEQYF.

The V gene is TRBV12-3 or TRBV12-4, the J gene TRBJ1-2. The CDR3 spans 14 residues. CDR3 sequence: CASSLRRVRYGYTF.

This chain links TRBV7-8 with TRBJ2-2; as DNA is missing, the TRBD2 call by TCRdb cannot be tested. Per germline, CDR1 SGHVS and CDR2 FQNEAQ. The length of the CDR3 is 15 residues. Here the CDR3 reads CASSLDSRHTGELFF.

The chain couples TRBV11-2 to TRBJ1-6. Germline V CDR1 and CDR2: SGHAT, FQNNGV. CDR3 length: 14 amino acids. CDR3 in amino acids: CASSFTQSNSPLHF.

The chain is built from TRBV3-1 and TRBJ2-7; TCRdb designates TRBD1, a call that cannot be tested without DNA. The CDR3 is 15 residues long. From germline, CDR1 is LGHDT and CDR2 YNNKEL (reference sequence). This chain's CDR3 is CASSQGSGTGGEQYF.

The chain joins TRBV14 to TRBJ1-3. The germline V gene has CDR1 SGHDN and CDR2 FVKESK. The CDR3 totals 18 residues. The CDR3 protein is CASSLLGRMMGHGNTIYF.